The entry below gives a single T cell receptor (beta chain) sequence along with its context. The sample originates from a study of control samples from healthy donors and cancer patients. Using immunoSEQ multiplex PCR, the repertoire was profiled, and TCRdb retains in-frame clones only, with some absent. Here the sample spans 150,000 to 180,000 clones, 90% to 95% being singletons. V was cut by 0 bases and J by 6 bases, with 13 bases left in between. The CDR3 sequence is 14 residues long. Germline V lookup: CDR1 SGHKS, CDR2 YYEKEE (reference sequence). The V and J genes are TRBV5-5 and TRBJ2-7; a possible D gene is TRBD1 (5 bases). The sequence was collected from a man aged 40-49 years in good health. Sequenced material: blood. CDR3 sequence (DNA): TGTGCCAGCAGCTTGGCTGCAGGGCTGGGCGAGCAGTACTTC. Translated, it gives CASSLAAGLGEQYF.